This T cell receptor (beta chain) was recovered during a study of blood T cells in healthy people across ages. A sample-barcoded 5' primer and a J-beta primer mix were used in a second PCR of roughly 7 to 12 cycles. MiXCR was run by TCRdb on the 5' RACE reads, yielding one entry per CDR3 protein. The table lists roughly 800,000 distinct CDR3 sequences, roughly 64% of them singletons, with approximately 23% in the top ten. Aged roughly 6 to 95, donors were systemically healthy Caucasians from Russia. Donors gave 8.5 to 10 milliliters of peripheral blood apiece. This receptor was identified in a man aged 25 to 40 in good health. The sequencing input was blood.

The CDR3, as DNA: TGCAGCGGGGGGAACAATGAGCAGTTCTTC. As protein: CSGGNNEQFF. J is TRBJ2-1 and V is TRBV29-1; D possibly matches TRBD1 or TRBD2 (5 bases each). Trimming pared 7 bases from V and 5 bases from J, leaving 6 bases between. Looked up from germline, CDR1 is SQVTM and CDR2 is ANQGSEA. This CDR3 is built from 10 residues.